Included here is one TCR beta chain sequence, with context. Its antigen is still unknown. This sample is part of a study of graft-versus-host responses after intestinal transplantation. Looking at the study overall: Tacrolimus plus steroids were given to all recipients for roughly three years, preceded by anti-thymocyte globulin induction. Broader study findings: There were GvH clones found in recipient marrow, and some of them appeared first in ileum or blood.

Clones were read by immunoSEQ multiplex PCR, and TCRdb kept only the in-frame ones, dropping some. Of tens of thousands of clones in the sample, 80% to 90% were seen once. The germline V gene encodes CDR1 SGHAT and CDR2 FQNNGV. The CDR3 sequence is 15 residues long. Trimming cost V 1 base and J 2 bases; bases outside gene matches: 3. This chain joins TRBV11-2 and TRBJ1-1; the match to TRBD1 covers 8 bases. The sample was PBMCs, taken more than 64 days after intestinal transplantation. The receptor was derived from a human patient who received an intestinal transplant, so some T cells may come from the graft donor. CDR3: CASSLGGQVNTEAFF. In DNA, the CDR3 is TGTGCCAGCAGCTTAGGGGGACAGGTAAACACTGAAGCTTTCTTT.